The present TCR beta chain was sequenced within a study of immune cell composition in non-small cell lung cancer. Germline V gene data show CDR1 as SEHNR and CDR2 as FQNEAQ (reference sequence). Deletions cut 4 bases from V and 2 bases from J, with 12 bases between. CDR3 size: 14 residues. TCRdb's table, derived via immunoSEQ multiplex PCR, lists solely in-frame clones and lacks some. The table shows over 5,000 clones, with over 55% occurring only once. The normal lung sample lay at least 3 cm, and maximally far, from the tumour. The V and J genes are TRBV7-9 and TRBJ2-7, with TRBD2 as a possible D gene (7 bases). The clonotype was recovered from a human donor with non-small cell lung cancer. The specimen sequenced was non-adjacent lung tissue. The CDR3 spells CASSSRGGAYEQYF. Written as DNA, the CDR3 is TGTGCCAGCAGCTCCCGAGGGGGGGCCTACGAGCAGTACTTC.